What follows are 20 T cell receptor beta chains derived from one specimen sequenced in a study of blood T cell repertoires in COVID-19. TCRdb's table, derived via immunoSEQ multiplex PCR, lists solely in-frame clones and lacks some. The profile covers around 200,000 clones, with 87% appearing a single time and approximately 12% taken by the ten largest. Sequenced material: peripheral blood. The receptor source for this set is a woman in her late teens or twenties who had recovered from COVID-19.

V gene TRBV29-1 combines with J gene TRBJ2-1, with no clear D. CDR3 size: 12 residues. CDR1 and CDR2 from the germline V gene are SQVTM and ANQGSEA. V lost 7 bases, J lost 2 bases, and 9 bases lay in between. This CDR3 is CSGDIAYNEQFF. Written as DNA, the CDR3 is TGCAGCGGCGACATTGCCTACAATGAGCAGTTCTTC.

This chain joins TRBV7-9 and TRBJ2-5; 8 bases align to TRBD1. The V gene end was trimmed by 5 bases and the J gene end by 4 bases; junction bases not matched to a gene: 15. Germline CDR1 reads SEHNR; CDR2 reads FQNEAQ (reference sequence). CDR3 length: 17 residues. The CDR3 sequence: CASSPNARGQLGETQYF. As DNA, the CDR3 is TGTGCCAGCAGCCCAAACGCCAGGGGGCAATTAGGAGAGACCCAGTACTTC.

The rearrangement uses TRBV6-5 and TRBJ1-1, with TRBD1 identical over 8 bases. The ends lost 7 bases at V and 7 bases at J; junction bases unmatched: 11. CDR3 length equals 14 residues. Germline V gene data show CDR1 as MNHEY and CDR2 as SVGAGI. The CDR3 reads CASKFTGTGLEAFF. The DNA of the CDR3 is TGTGCCAGCAAGTTTACAGGGACAGGACTTGAAGCTTTCTTT.

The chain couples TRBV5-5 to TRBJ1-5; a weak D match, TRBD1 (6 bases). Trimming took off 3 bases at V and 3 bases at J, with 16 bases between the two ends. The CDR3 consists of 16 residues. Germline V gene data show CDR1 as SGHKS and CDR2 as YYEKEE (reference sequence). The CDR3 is CASSSGTTFNNQPQHF. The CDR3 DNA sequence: TGTGCCAGCAGCTCGGGGACAACTTTTAACAATCAGCCCCAGCATTTT.

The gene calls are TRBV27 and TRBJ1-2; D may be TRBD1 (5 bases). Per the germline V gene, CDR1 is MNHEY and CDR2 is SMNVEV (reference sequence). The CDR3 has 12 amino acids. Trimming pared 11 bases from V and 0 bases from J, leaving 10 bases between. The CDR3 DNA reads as TGTGCCTGTAGGGGTGCTAACTATGGCTACACCTTC. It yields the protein CACRGANYGYTF.

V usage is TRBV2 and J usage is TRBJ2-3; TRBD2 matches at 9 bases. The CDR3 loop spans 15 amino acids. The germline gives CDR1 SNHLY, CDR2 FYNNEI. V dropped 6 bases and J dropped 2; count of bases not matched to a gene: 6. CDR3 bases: TGTGCCAGCAGGGAGCGGGAGGCCAACACAGATACGCAGTATTTT. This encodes CASREREANTDTQYF.

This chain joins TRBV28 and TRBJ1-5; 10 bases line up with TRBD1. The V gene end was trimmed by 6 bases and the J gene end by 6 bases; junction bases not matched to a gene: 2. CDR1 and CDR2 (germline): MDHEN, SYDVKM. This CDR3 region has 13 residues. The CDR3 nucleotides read TGTGCCAGCAGGACAGGGGGCGGTCAGCCCCAGCATTTT. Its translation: CASRTGGGQPQHF.

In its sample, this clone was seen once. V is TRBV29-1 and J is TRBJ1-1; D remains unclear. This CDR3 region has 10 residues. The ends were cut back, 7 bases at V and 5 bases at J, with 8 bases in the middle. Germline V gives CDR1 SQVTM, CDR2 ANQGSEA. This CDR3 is CSGGGTEAFF. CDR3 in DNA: TGCAGCGGAGGAGGTACTGAAGCTTTCTTT.

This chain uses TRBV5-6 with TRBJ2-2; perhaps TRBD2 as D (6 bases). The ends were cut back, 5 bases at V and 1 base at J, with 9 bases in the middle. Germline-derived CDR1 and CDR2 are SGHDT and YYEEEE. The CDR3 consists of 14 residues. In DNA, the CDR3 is TGTGCCAGCAGACCGGGACTGAACACCGGGGAGCTGTTTTTT. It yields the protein CASRPGLNTGELFF. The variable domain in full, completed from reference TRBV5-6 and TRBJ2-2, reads DAGVTQSPTHLIKTRGQQVTLRCSPKSGHDTVSWYQQALGQGPQFIFQYYEEEERQRGNFPDRFSGHQFPNYSSELNVNALLLGDSALYLCASRPGLNTGELFFGEGSRLTVL.

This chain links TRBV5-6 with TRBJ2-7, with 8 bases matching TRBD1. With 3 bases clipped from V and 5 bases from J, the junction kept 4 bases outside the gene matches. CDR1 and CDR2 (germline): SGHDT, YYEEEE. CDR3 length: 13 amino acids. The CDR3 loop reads CASSSDRADEQYF. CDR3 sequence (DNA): TGTGCCAGCAGCTCGGACAGGGCCGACGAGCAGTACTTC.

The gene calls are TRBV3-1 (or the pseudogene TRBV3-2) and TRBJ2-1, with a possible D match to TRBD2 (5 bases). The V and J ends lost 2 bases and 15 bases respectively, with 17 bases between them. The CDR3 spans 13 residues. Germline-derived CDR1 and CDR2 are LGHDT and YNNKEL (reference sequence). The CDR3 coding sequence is TGTGCCAGCAGCCAAAACGGGGTCCCTAGATGGTTCTTC. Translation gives CASSQNGVPRWFF.

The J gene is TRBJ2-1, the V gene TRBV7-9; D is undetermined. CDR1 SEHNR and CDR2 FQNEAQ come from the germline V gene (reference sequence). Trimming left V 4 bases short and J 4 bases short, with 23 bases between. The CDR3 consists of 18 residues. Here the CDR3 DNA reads TGTGCCAGCAGCTCACATTGGCCCTCGAGGTCATTATACAATGAGCAGTTCTTC. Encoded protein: CASSSHWPSRSLYNEQFF. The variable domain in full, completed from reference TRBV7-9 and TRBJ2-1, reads DTGVSQNPRHKITKRGQNVTFRCDPISEHNRLYWYRQTLGQGPEFLTYFQNEAQLEKSRLLSDRFSAERPKGSFSTLEIQRTEQGDSAMYLCASSSHWPSRSLYNEQFFGPGTRLTVL.

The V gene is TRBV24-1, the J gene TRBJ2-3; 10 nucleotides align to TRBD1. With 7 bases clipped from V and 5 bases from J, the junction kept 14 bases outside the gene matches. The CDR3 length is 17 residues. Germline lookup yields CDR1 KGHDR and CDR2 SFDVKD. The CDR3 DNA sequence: TGTGCCACCAGCACTCCGGGACAGGGGCCCTGGGAAGATACGCAGTATTTT. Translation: CATSTPGQGPWEDTQYF.

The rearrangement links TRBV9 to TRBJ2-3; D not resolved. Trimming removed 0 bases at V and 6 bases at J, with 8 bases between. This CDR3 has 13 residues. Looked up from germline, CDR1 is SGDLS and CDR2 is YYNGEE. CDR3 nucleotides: TGTGCCAGCAGCGTAGGTAGACTGGATACGCAGTATTTT. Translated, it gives CASSVGRLDTQYF.

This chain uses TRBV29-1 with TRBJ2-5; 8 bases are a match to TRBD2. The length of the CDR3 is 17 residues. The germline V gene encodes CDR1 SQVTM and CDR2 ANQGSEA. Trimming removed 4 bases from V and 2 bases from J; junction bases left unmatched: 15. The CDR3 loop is CSVAGLAGSSGQETQYF. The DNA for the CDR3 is TGCAGCGTTGCGGGGCTAGCGGGTTCTAGCGGGCAAGAGACCCAGTACTTC. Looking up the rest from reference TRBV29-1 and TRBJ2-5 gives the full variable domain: SAVISQKPSRDICQRGTSLTIQCQVDSQVTMMFWYRQQPGQSLTLIATANQGSEATYESGFVIDKFPISRPNLTFSTLTVSNMSPEDSSIYLCSVAGLAGSSGQETQYFGPGTRLLVL.

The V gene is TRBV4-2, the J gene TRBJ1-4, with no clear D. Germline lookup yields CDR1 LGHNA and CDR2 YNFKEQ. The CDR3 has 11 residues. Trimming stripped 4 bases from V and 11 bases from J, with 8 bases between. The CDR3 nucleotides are TGTGCCAGCAGCCGAAGAGGGAAACTGTTTTTT. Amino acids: CASSRRGKLFF.

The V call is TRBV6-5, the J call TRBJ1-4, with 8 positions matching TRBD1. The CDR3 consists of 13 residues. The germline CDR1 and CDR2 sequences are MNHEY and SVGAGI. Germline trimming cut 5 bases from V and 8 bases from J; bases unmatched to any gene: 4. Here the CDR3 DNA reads TGTGCCAGCAGTCTAACAGGGGGGGAAAAACTGTTTTTT. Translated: CASSLTGGEKLFF.

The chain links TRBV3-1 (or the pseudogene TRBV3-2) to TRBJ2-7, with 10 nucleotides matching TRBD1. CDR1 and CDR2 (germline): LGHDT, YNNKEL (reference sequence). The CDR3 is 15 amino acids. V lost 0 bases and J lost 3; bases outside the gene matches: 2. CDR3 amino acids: CASSQDGTGVYEQYF. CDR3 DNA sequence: TGTGCCAGCAGCCAAGATGGGACAGGGGTCTACGAGCAGTACTTC.

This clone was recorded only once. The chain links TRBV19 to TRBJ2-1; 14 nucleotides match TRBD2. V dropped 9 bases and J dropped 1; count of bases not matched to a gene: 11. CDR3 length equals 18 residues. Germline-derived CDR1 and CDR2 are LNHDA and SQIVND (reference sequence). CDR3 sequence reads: CASKQTSGRGYSYNEQFF. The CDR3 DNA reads TGTGCCAGCAAACAGACTAGCGGGAGGGGATATTCCTACAATGAGCAGTTCTTC.

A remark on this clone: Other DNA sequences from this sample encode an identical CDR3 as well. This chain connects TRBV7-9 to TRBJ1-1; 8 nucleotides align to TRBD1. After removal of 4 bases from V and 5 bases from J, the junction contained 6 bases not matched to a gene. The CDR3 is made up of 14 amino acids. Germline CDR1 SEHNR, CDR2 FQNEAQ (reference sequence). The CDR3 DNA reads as TGTGCCAGCAGCTCTGGACAGGGTTGGACTGAAGCTTTCTTT. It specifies CASSSGQGWTEAFF.